A single sample gave rise to the 31 T cell receptor beta chains below, sequenced in a study of T-cell reconstitution after alpha-beta-depleted transplantation in children. Preparation of the TCRbeta library used unique molecular identifiers. TCRdb re-called the PCR reads through MiXCR, storing one row per CDR3 protein. The sample has about 1,000,000 distinct CDR3 sequences; about 30% are singletons. The sequenced sample was PBMCs, mostly from graft donor cells, obtained 360 days after TCRalphabeta/CD19-depleted stem cell transplant. The receptors here all came from a boy under three years old who had a stem cell transplant for SCID, so the T cells may come from the graft donor.

This clonotype was picked up a small number of times. V is TRBV12-3 or TRBV12-4 and J is TRBJ2-1; D not certain. With 6 bases removed from V and 10 bases from J, the gap between germline ends came to 10 bases. The CDR3 totals 11 residues. CDR3 sequence reads: CASRSRLEQFF. CDR3 sequence (DNA): TGTGCCAGCAGGTCAAGGCTGGAGCAGTTCTTC.

The chain has TRBV12-3 or TRBV12-4 and TRBJ2-1; 7 bases are a match to TRBD1. The CDR3 extends over 15 amino acids. V lost 7 bases and J lost 7; bases outside the gene matches: 13. CDR3 region: CASTVGQGVANEQFF. The CDR3 nucleotides read TGTGCCAGCACGGTCGGCCAGGGGGTTGCAAATGAGCAGTTCTTC.

The V and J genes are TRBV12-3 or TRBV12-4 and TRBJ2-3; D is unclear. The CDR3 consists of 13 residues. Trimming removed 4 bases from V and 5 bases from J, with 10 bases in between. For the CDR3, the DNA is TGTGCCAGCAGTTCCCCCTTTGAAGATACGCAGTATTTT. This encodes CASSSPFEDTQYF.

This chain joins TRBV18 and TRBJ2-1, with 9 bases identical to TRBD2. V shed 0 bases and J 6 bases; nucleotides not matched to a gene: 9. This CDR3 contains 17 residues. CDR1 is KGHSH, CDR2 LQKENI, per germline. The CDR3 is CASSPPVAGGPANEQFF. In DNA, the CDR3 is TGTGCCAGCTCACCACCGGTTGCGGGGGGGCCAGCCAATGAGCAGTTCTTC.

This clonotype has just a few counts. V and J are TRBV29-1 and TRBJ2-7; 7 bases agree with TRBD1. Trimming took 1 base from V and 3 from J; bases not matched to a gene: 12. The CDR3 is 16 amino acids. In germline, CDR1 is SQVTM, CDR2 ANQGSEA. CDR3 residues: CSVEGPPGTANYEQYF. The CDR3 DNA is TGCAGCGTTGAAGGCCCTCCCGGGACAGCTAACTACGAGCAGTACTTC.

The chain employs TRBV28 and TRBJ1-4, with D maybe TRBD1 (5 bases). Trimming removed 6 bases from V and 5 bases from J, with 16 bases in between. This CDR3 comprises 15 residues. Germline CDR1 is MDHEN and CDR2 is SYDVKM. The chain's CDR3 is CASRPIGEGNEKLFF. CDR3 bases: TGTGCCAGCAGACCAATAGGGGAAGGGAATGAAAAACTGTTTTTT.

This clonotype was detected ten times or more. The chain is built from TRBV12-3 or TRBV12-4 and TRBJ2-5; D not certain. The CDR3 consists of 14 residues. V dropped 5 bases and J dropped 2 bases, with 12 bases sitting between them. The CDR3 sequence: CASSPRQLQETQYF. CDR3 coding DNA: TGTGCCAGCAGTCCACGACAACTTCAAGAGACCCAGTACTTC.

This chain joins TRBV21-1 and TRBJ2-7. TRBV21-1 counts as a pseudogene. CDR3 length equals 16 residues. Here the CDR3 DNA reads TGTGCCAGCAGCATGTATGACCGTAAAACGCGGTACGAGCAGTACTTC. It is translated as CASSMYDRKTRYEQYF.

The gene calls are TRBV2 and TRBJ2-1; 9 bases fit TRBD1. Germline CDR1 is SNHLY and CDR2 is FYNNEI. The J segment lost 2 bases and the V segment lost 7 bases, leaving 9 bases of the junction unmatched. The CDR3 covers 16 residues. CDR3: CASTHRGRIPYNEQFF. CDR3 nucleotide sequence: TGTGCCAGCACGCACAGGGGGCGCATCCCCTACAATGAGCAGTTCTTC.

The V gene is TRBV5-1, the J gene TRBJ2-1; the match to TRBD2 covers 11 bases. The CDR3 sequence is 19 residues long. V lost 4 bases and J lost 0; bases outside the gene matches: 12. Germline-derived CDR1 and CDR2 are SGHRS and YFSETQ. CDR3 region: CASSNLLAGGRSSYNEQFF. As DNA, the CDR3 is TGCGCCAGCAGCAATCTCCTAGCGGGGGGCCGGAGCTCCTACAATGAGCAGTTCTTC.

This clonotype was counted only a few times. The V and J genes are TRBV12-3 or TRBV12-4 and TRBJ2-7; 7 positions agree with TRBD1. The length of the CDR3 is 13 residues. Germline trimming cut 6 bases from V and 4 bases from J; bases unmatched to any gene: 6. The DNA for the CDR3 is TGTGCCAGCAGAACGGGACAGACATACGAGCAGTACTTC. It yields the protein CASRTGQTYEQYF.

The rearrangement links TRBV11-2 to TRBJ2-5; TRBD2 matches 14 bases. Germline V lookup: CDR1 SGHAT, CDR2 FQNNGV. This CDR3 contains 18 residues. With V trimmed by 4 bases and J by 3 bases, 10 bases remained unmatched. CDR3 amino acids: CASSSPTSGGALKETQYF. The CDR3 nucleotides read TGTGCCAGCAGCTCGCCGACTAGCGGGGGGGCGTTGAAAGAGACCCAGTACTTC.

In its sample, this clonotype was seen once. The rearrangement links TRBV5-1 to TRBJ2-2; 10 nucleotides match TRBD1. Per the germline V gene, CDR1 is SGHRS and CDR2 is YFSETQ. Trimming at V came to 0 bases and at J to 4 bases, leaving 3 bases not matched to a gene. The CDR3 extends over 16 amino acids. The CDR3 DNA reads as TGCGCCAGCAGCTTGGAGGGGGACAGGGGCACCGGGGAGCTGTTTTTT. It yields the protein CASSLEGDRGTGELFF. Variable domain in full (rest from reference TRBV5-1 and TRBJ2-2): KAGVTQTPRYLIKTRGQQVTLSCSPISGHRSVSWYQQTPGQGLQFLFEYFSETQRNKGNFPGRFSGRQFSNSRSEMNVSTLELGDSALYLCASSLEGDRGTGELFFGEGSRLTVL.

This clonotype turned up a few times. The CDR3 DNA follows: TGTGCCAGTAGTATAGATACCGGGACAGTGTCTGGGGCCAACGTCCTGACTTTC. This sequence encodes CASSIDTGTVSGANVLTF. The gene calls are TRBV19 and TRBJ2-6; TRBD1 matches 7 bases. The CDR3 is 18 amino acids. In germline, CDR1 is LNHDA, CDR2 SQIVND (reference sequence). V trimming: 0 bases; J trimming: 1 base; junction bases outside the gene matches: 6.

The chain links TRBV12-3 or TRBV12-4 to TRBJ1-2; unclear D gene. This CDR3 spans 13 amino acids. V was trimmed by 3 bases and J by 2 bases, leaving 7 bases between them. Here the CDR3 reads CASSLRENYGYTF. CDR3 in DNA: TGTGCCAGCAGTTTGAGGGAAAACTATGGCTACACCTTC.

This chain connects TRBV28 to TRBJ2-7; the D is unclear. From germline, CDR1 is MDHEN and CDR2 SYDVKM. V was trimmed by 6 bases and J by 0 bases, leaving 15 bases between them. The CDR3 runs to 15 residues. The CDR3 loop reads CASSLGSKSSYEQYF. The CDR3 nucleotides are TGTGCCAGCAGCCTTGGGTCTAAAAGCTCCTACGAGCAGTACTTC.

The rearrangement links TRBV3-1 to TRBJ1-4; no clear D. Trimming cost V 0 bases and J 6 bases, with 11 bases left between them. The CDR3 has 15 amino acids. CDR1 LGHDT and CDR2 YNNKEL come from the germline V gene (reference sequence). CDR3 sequence reads: CASSQEVNFYEKLFF. In nucleotides, the CDR3 is TGTGCCAGCAGCCAAGAAGTGAACTTCTATGAAAAACTGTTTTTT.

This clonotype was observed a handful of times. The V and J genes are TRBV19 and TRBJ2-3, with D possibly TRBD2 on 5 matching bases. The V gene's germline CDR1 is LNHDA and CDR2 SQIVND (reference sequence). The CDR3 is 14 amino acids. V gave up 4 bases and J gave up 4 bases, with 12 bases separating them. In DNA, the CDR3 is TGTGCCAGTAGTACCATACTAGTTGCAGATACGCAGTATTTT. Residues: CASSTILVADTQYF.

The J gene is TRBJ2-5, the V gene TRBV12-3 or TRBV12-4; D is possibly TRBD2 (5 bases). CDR3 length: 12 amino acids. Between the trimmed V and J ends, which lost 8 bases and 2 bases, there was a span of 9 bases. The CDR3 sequence: CASGRLQETQYF. In nucleotides, the CDR3 is TGTGCCAGCGGAAGACTACAAGAGACCCAGTACTTC.

This clonotype has more than one count but fewer than ten. This chain uses TRBV5-1 with TRBJ1-2; D ambiguous. The CDR3 sequence is 15 residues long. Trimming shortened V by 2 bases and J by 0 bases, and 11 bases separated the two germline ends. Germline CDR1 and CDR2: SGHRS and YFSETQ. CDR3 sequence (DNA): TGCGCCAGCAGCTTACAGCCCTCATCTAACTATGGCTACACCTTC. Translation: CASSLQPSSNYGYTF.

V gene TRBV9 combines with J gene TRBJ1-1, with TRBD1 matching 9 bases. Germline V gene sequence: CDR1 SGDLS, CDR2 YYNGEE. V trimming: 2 bases; J trimming: 0 bases; junction bases outside the gene matches: 5. This CDR3 has 16 amino acids. The CDR3 region is CASSVRGDRVNTEAFF. CDR3 in DNA: TGTGCCAGCAGCGTGAGAGGGGACAGGGTGAACACTGAAGCTTTCTTT.

This clonotype was observed a handful of times. The DNA for the CDR3 is TGTGCCAGCAGTTTCTGGTCGAGCAATGAGCAGTTCTTC. This gives the protein CASSFWSSNEQFF. V gene TRBV12-3 or TRBV12-4 combines with J gene TRBJ2-1; no definite D call. The CDR3 has 13 amino acids. Trimming cost V 3 bases and J 6 bases, with 9 bases left between them.

The chain has TRBV3-2 and TRBJ2-1; TRBD2 was called by the table and not checked on the DNA. TRBV3-2 is an annotated pseudogene. The CDR3 consists of 17 residues. As DNA, the CDR3 is TGTGCCTCCTCCAAAGATGGGGTAGCGGGGGGTTACAATGAGCAGTTCTTC. It is translated as CASSKDGVAGGYNEQFF.

This clonotype occurred a few times. V usage is TRBV7-9 and J usage is TRBJ2-5; D is possibly TRBD1 (6 bases). CDR1 and CDR2 (germline): SEHNR, FQNEAQ (reference sequence). V lost 4 bases, J lost 4 bases, and 7 bases lay in between. This CDR3 has 12 amino acids. CDR3 region: CASSSGVETQYF. CDR3 nucleotide sequence: TGTGCCAGCAGCTCAGGGGTAGAGACCCAGTACTTC. Looking up the rest from reference TRBV7-9 and TRBJ2-5 gives the full variable domain: DTGVSQNPRHKITKRGQNVTFRCDPISEHNRLYWYRQTLGQGPEFLTYFQNEAQLEKSRLLSDRFSAERPKGSFSTLEIQRTEQGDSAMYLCASSSGVETQYFGPGTRLLVL.

The CDR3 region is CSARRQGVDYGYTF. Written as DNA, the CDR3 is TGCAGTGCTAGACGGCAGGGGGTTGACTATGGCTACACCTTC. The V gene is TRBV20-1, the J gene TRBJ1-2; 7 bases match TRBD1. Germline loops: CDR1 DFQATT, CDR2 SNEGSKA (reference sequence). V trimming: 2 bases; J trimming: 3 bases; junction bases outside the gene matches: 6. This CDR3 comprises 14 residues.

The chain employs TRBV6-1 and TRBJ1-5; 10 positions agree with TRBD1. V was pared by 7 bases and J by 6 bases, with 6 bases of the junction left unmatched. The CDR3 has 14 residues. Germline V gene sequence: CDR1 MNHNS, CDR2 SASEGT. The CDR3 protein is CASTQTGGVQPQHF. The CDR3, as DNA: TGTGCCAGCACCCAGACAGGGGGCGTTCAGCCCCAGCATTTT.

This clonotype has only a few counts. The chain combines TRBV29-1 with TRBJ1-2; D remains unclear. Deletions cut 4 bases from V and 3 bases from J, with 9 bases between. The CDR3 has 12 residues. The V gene's germline CDR1 is SQVTM and CDR2 ANQGSEA. The CDR3 DNA reads TGCAGCGTTGGAAGGGCGGACTATGGCTACACCTTC. Residues: CSVGRADYGYTF.

This clonotype was recorded a few times. V is TRBV24-1 and J is TRBJ1-2, with a possible D match to TRBD1 (6 bases). Germline V gene lookup returns CDR1 KGHDR and CDR2 SFDVKD. V lost 8 bases, J lost 2 bases, and 20 bases lay in between. This CDR3 is 16 amino acids long. This CDR3 is CATKGGRGSWNYGYTF. The CDR3 nucleotides read TGTGCCACCAAGGGGGGCAGGGGAAGCTGGAACTATGGCTACACCTTC.

The chain is built from TRBV12-3 or TRBV12-4 and TRBJ1-4; D possibly corresponds to TRBD1 (5 bases). Trimming took off 3 bases at V and 0 bases at J, with 14 bases between the two ends. This CDR3 contains 17 residues. The chain's CDR3 is CASSLIQGFATNEKLFF. CDR3 sequence (DNA): TGTGCCAGCAGTTTGATTCAGGGATTCGCAACTAATGAAAAACTGTTTTTT.

This clonotype appeared a few times. The V and J genes are TRBV28 and TRBJ2-3, with 9 nucleotides matching TRBD1. V lost 3 bases and J lost 0; bases outside the gene matches: 7. The CDR3 runs to 17 residues. The germline V gene encodes CDR1 MDHEN and CDR2 SYDVKM. Here the CDR3 reads CASSFPSQGASTDTQYF. The CDR3 coding sequence is TGTGCCAGCAGTTTCCCCTCACAGGGGGCTAGCACAGATACGCAGTATTTT. The full variable domain, with the rest looked up from reference TRBV28 and TRBJ2-3, is DVKVTQSSRYLVKRTGEKVFLECVQDMDHENMFWYRQDPGLGLRLIYFSYDVKMKEKGDIPEGYSVSREKKERFSLILESASTNQTSMYLCASSFPSQGASTDTQYFGPGTRLTVL.

The chain joins TRBV27 to TRBJ2-3; 7 bases fit TRBD2. V lost 6 bases and J lost 2; bases outside the gene matches: 17. The CDR3 runs 18 residues. Germline loops: CDR1 MNHEY, CDR2 SMNVEV (reference sequence). The CDR3 is CASSPEVGGFAPTDTQYF. CDR3 nucleotides: TGTGCCAGCAGCCCTGAGGTGGGGGGGTTTGCCCCCACAGATACGCAGTATTTT.